The next 9 T cell receptor beta chains were all read from a single sample in a study of spatial heterogeneity in lung cancer. Time point denoted: sample taken at primary tumor resection. Tumor, nontumor lung or frozen PBMC supplied whole RNA that was sequenced unsorted. One entry per CDR3 protein, called by TCRdb with MiXCR from the 5' RACE reads. The sample records over 50,000 distinct CDR3 sequences, approximately 8.9% being singletons. Specimen: PBMCs, collected at surgery. These receptors all stem from a female donor with early-stage non-small cell lung cancer.

Many counts were recorded for this clonotype. This chain joins TRBV6-5 and TRBJ2-2; D is unresolved. V was cut by 5 bases and J by 0 bases, with 10 bases left in between. Looked up from germline, CDR1 is MNHEY and CDR2 is SVGAGI. This CDR3 spans 15 amino acids. CDR3 sequence reads: CASSMFGANTGELFF. The CDR3 nucleotides read TGTGCCAGCAGTATGTTTGGGGCGAACACCGGGGAGCTGTTTTTT.

The chain links TRBV28 to TRBJ2-3; D unclear. Trimming removed 7 bases at V and 2 bases at J, with 10 bases between. Per germline, CDR1 MDHEN and CDR2 SYDVKM. This CDR3 comprises 13 residues. CDR3 in DNA: TGTGCCAGCACCCCTCAGGCCACAGATACGCAGTATTTT. Translation: CASTPQATDTQYF.

The sample holds a few counts of this clonotype. The V gene is TRBV24-1, the J gene TRBJ1-1, with 9 nucleotides matching TRBD1. After removal of 9 bases from V and 3 bases from J, the junction contained 4 bases not matched to a gene. The germline V gene encodes CDR1 KGHDR and CDR2 SFDVKD. This CDR3 is built from 13 residues. The CDR3 here is CATSGQGYTEAFF. The CDR3 nucleotides are TGTGCCACCTCGGGACAGGGCTACACTGAAGCTTTCTTT.

The chain combines TRBV19 with TRBJ1-5; tentatively, D is TRBD1 (6 bases). The germline V gene encodes CDR1 LNHDA and CDR2 SQIVND (reference sequence). The V end was cut by 4 bases, the J end by 4 bases, with 14 bases between. The CDR3 length is 15 residues. CDR3 sequence: CASSTPGTPNQPQHF. CDR3 nucleotide sequence: TGTGCCAGTAGTACCCCCGGGACACCTAATCAGCCCCAGCATTTT.

Ten or more counts support this clonotype. This chain uses TRBV6-5 with TRBJ2-1; 8 nucleotides align to TRBD1. The CDR3 sequence is 15 residues long. J lost 8 bases, V lost 6 bases, and 12 bases had no gene match. Germline assignment: CDR1 MNHEY and CDR2 SVGAGI. The CDR3 loop reads CASRLAGGGSDEQFF. CDR3 in DNA: TGTGCCAGCAGACTAGCAGGGGGCGGTTCGGATGAGCAGTTCTTC.

This clonotype qualifies as medium-sized (0.01 to 0.1%). The chain is built from TRBV11-2 and TRBJ2-3, with D possibly being TRBD1 (6 bases). The CDR3 is 15 amino acids. Germline lookup yields CDR1 SGHAT and CDR2 FQNNGV. With 0 bases removed from V and 4 bases from J, the gap between germline ends came to 11 bases. The CDR3 DNA follows: TGTGCCAGCAGCTTAGAAGGCAGGGGTGCAGATACGCAGTATTTT. Amino acids: CASSLEGRGADTQYF.

The V call is TRBV6-4, the J call TRBJ2-2, with D hard to call. Trimming removed 6 bases from V and 2 bases from J, with 4 bases in between. The CDR3 totals 12 residues. Germline CDR1 and CDR2: MRHNA and SNTAGT. The CDR3 loop is CASRENTGELFF. The CDR3 DNA is TGTGCCAGCAGGGAAAACACCGGGGAGCTGTTTTTT.

The gene calls are TRBV12-5 and TRBJ1-5; D remains ambiguous. The CDR3 has 14 amino acids. Trimming pared 5 bases from V and 3 bases from J, leaving 11 bases between. The V gene's germline CDR1 is LGHNT and CDR2 FRNRAP. CDR3 nucleotides: TGTGCTAGTGGTCGGCCGGGCGACAATCAGCCCCAGCATTTT. It is translated as CASGRPGDNQPQHF.

This clonotype was detected many times. The chain recombines TRBV2 with TRBJ2-1, with 8 positions matching TRBD2. Germline V CDR1 and CDR2: SNHLY, FYNNEI. CDR3 length: 13 residues. Germline trimming cut 11 bases from V and 5 bases from J; bases unmatched to any gene: 8. The CDR3, as DNA: TGTGCCGATCAACTAGCGGCTAACAATGAGCAGTTCTTC. Residues: CADQLAANNEQFF.